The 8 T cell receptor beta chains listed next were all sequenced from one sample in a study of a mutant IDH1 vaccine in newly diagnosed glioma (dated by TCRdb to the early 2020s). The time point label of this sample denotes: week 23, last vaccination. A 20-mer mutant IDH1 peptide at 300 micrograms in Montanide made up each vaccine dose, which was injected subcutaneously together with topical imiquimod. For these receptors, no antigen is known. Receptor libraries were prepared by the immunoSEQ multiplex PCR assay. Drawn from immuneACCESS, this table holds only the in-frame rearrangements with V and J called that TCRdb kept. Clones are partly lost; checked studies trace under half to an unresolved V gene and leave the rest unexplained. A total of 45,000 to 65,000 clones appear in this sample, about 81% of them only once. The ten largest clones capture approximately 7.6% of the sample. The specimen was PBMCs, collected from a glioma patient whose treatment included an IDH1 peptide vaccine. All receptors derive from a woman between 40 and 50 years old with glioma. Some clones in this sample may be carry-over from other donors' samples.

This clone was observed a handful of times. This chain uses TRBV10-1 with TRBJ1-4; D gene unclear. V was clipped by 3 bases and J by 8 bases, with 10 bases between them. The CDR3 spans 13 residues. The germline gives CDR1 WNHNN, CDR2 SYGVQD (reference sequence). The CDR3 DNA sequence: TGCGCCAGCAGTGACAGTCTGCGAGAAAAACTGTTTTTT. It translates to CASSDSLREKLFF.

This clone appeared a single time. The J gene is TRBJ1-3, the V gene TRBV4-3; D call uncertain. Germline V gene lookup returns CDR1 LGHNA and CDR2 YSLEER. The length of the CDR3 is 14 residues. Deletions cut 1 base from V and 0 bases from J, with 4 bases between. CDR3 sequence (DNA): TGCGCCAGCAGCCAAGGCCACTCTGGAAACACCATATATTTT. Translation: CASSQGHSGNTIYF.

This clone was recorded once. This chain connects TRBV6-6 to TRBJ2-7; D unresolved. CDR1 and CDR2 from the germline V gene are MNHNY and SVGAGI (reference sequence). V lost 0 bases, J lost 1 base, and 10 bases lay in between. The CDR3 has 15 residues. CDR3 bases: TGTGCCAGCAGTTACTCGATGGGCAGGTCCTACGAGCAGTACTTC. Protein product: CASSYSMGRSYEQYF.

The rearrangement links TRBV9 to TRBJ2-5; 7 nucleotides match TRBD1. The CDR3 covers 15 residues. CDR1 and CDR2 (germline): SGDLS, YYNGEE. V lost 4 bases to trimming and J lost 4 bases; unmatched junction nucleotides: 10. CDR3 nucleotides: TGTGCCAGCAGCCCTCGGACAGGAACGCGAGAGACCCAGTACTTC. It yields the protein CASSPRTGTRETQYF.

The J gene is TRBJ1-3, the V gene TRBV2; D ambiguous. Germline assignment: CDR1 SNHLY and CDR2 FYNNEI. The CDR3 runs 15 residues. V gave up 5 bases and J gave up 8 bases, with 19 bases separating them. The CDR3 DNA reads TGTGCCAGCAGTTTCGCTGATGGGGTGGGAGACACCATATATTTT. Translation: CASSFADGVGDTIYF. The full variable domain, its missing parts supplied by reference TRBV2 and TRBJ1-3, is EPEVTQTPSHQVTQMGQEVILRCVPISNHLYFYWYRQILGQKVEFLVSFYNNEISEKSEIFDDQFSVERPDGSNFTLKIRSTKLEDSAMYFCASSFADGVGDTIYFGEGSWLTVV.

CDR3 protein: CASSLSRQGEEKLFF. CDR3 coding DNA: TGTGCCAGCAGCTTAAGTCGGCAGGGGGAAGAAAAACTGTTTTTT. This chain links TRBV5-4 with TRBJ1-4; TRBD1 matches 7 bases. J was trimmed by 8 bases and V by 2 bases; bases with no gene match: 9. This CDR3 contains 15 residues. Germline values: CDR1 SGHNT, CDR2 YYREEE (reference sequence).

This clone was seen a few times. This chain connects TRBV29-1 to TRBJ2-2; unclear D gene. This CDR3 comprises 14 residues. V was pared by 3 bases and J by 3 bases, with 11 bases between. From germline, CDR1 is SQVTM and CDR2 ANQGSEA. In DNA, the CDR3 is TGCAGCGTTGACGGCGGAGATTACACCGGGGAGCTGTTTTTT. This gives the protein CSVDGGDYTGELFF.

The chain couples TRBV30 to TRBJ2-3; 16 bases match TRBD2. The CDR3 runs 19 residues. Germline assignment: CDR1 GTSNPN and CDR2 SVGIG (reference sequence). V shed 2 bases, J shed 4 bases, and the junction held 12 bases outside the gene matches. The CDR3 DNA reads TGTGCCTGGAGTCCACCAGGGACTAGCGGGGGGGGGTACGCAGATACGCAGTATTTT. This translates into CAWSPPGTSGGGYADTQYF.